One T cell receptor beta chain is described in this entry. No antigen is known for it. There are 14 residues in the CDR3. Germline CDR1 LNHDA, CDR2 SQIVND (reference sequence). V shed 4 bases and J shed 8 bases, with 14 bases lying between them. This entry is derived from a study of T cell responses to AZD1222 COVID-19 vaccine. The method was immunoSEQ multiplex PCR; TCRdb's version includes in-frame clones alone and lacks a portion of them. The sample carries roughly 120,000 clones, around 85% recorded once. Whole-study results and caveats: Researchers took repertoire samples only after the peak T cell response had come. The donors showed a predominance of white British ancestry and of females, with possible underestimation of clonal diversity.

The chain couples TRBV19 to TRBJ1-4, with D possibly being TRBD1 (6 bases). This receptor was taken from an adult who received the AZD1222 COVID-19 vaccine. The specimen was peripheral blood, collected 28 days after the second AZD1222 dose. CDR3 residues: CASSKPGQAEKLFF. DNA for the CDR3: TGTGCCAGTAGTAAGCCGGGACAAGCGGAAAAACTGTTTTTT.